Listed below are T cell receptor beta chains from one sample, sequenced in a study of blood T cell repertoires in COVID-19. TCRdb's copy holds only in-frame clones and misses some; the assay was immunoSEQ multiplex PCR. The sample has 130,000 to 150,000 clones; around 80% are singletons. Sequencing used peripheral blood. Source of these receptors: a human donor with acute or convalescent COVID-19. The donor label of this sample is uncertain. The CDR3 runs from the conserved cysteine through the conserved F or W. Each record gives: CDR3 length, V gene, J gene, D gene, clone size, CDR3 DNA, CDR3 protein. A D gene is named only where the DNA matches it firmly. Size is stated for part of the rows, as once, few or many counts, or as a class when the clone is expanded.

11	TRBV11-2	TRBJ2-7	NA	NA	TGTGCCAGCAGCTCATCCTACGAGCAGTACTTC	CASSSSYEQYF
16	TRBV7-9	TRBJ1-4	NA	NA	TGTGCCAGCAGCTTAGTTTCAGGAGGGACTAATGAAAAACTGTTTTTT	CASSLVSGGTNEKLFF
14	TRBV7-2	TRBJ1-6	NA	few	TGTGCCAGCAGCCGCGGGGGCGCGGATTCACCCCTCCACTTT	CASSRGGADSPLHF
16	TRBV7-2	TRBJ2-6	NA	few	TGTGCCAGCAGCCCCCGACTGACCTCTGGGGCCAACGTCCTGACTTTC	CASSPRLTSGANVLTF
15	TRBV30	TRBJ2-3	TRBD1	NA	TGTGCCTGGAGCCCCACAGGGGGCCCCACAGATACGCAGTATTTT	CAWSPTGGPTDTQYF
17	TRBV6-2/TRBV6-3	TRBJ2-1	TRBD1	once	TGTGCCAGCAGTTACCGAGCTAGAACAGGGGGCATCGATGAGCAGTTCTTC	CASSYRARTGGIDEQFF
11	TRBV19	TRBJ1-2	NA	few	TGTGCCAGTACGGCAGGTAGGGGCTACACCTTC	CASTAGRGYTF
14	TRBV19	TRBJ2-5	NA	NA	TGTGCCAGTAGTACTGCAGGAATCCAAGAGACCCAGTACTTC	CASSTAGIQETQYF
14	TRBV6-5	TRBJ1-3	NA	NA	TGTGCCAGCAGTTATTCCCCGGGAGGAAACACCATATATTTT	CASSYSPGGNTIYF
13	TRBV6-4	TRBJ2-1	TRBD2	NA	TGTGCCAGCGCGGCTAGCGGGGGCAGTGAGCAGTTCTTC	CASAASGGSEQFF
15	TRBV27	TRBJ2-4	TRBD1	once	TGTGCCAGCAGTCCCTGGGACAGGGGTAAAAACATTCAGTACTTC	CASSPWDRGKNIQYF
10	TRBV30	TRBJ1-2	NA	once	TGTGCCTGGGTGGGAGCTGGCTACACCTTC	CAWVGAGYTF
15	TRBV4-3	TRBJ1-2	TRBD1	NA	TGCGCCAGCAGCCAGCCCCCGCGAGGGGGCCGTGGCTACACCTTC	CASSQPPRGGRGYTF
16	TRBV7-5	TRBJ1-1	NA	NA	TGTGCCAGAAGTTTCGGGACAGGGGGAATGAACACTGAAGCTTTCTTT	CARSFGTGGMNTEAFF
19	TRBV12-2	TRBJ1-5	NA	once	TGTGCAAGTCGCCCGAAAATGTGTCTTGCGGGACAGAGCAATCAGCCCCAGCATTTT	CASRPKMCLAGQSNQPQHF
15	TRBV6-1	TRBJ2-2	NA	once	TGTGCCAGCAGTGAAAGTACAGGTCACCCCGGGGAGCTGTTTTTT	CASSESTGHPGELFF
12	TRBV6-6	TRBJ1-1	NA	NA	TGTGCCAGCATCGACAGCTACACTGAAGCTTTCTTT	CASIDSYTEAFF
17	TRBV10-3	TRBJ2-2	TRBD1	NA	TGTGCCATCAGCTTTACGGGGGCAGGGGGCAACACCGGGGAGCTGTTTTTT	CAISFTGAGGNTGELFF
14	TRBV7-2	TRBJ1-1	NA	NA	TGTGCCAGCAGCCCCCGGATTAGAGGCACTGAAGCTTTCTTT	CASSPRIRGTEAFF
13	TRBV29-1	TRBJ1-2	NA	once	TGCAGCGTTGGAGGAGTCGGCTCCTATGGCTACACCTTC	CSVGGVGSYGYTF
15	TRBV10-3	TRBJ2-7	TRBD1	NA	TGTGCCATCAGTCCCCCCGGGACAGGGATCTACGAGCAGTACTTC	CAISPPGTGIYEQYF
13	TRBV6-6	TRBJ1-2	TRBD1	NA	TGTGCCAGCAGGGCCACAGGGGGCTATGGCTACACCTTC	CASRATGGYGYTF
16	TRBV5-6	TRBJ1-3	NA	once	TGTGCCAGCAGCATTAGACAGGTCCGCTCTGGAAACACCATATATTTT	CASSIRQVRSGNTIYF
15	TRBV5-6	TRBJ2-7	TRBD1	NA	TGTGCCAGCAGCTTACCTCCCGGGACAGCCTACGAGCAGTACTTC	CASSLPPGTAYEQYF
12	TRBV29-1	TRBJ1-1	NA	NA	TGCAGCGGCGGACAGATGAACACTGAAGCTTTCTTT	CSGGQMNTEAFF
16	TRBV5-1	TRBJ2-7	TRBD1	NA	TGCGCCAGCAGCTTAGACAGGGGAAAAGGGGCCTACGAGCAGTACTTC	CASSLDRGKGAYEQYF
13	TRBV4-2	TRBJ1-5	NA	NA	TGTGCCAGCAGCCAAGAGGGGGGTCAGCCCCAGCATTTT	CASSQEGGQPQHF
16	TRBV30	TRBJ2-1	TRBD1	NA	TGTGCCTGGAGTGTAGGGGACAGGTCGGCCTACAATGAGCAGTTCTTC	CAWSVGDRSAYNEQFF
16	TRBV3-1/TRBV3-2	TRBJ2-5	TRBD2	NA	TGTGCCAGCAGACCTGGACTAGCGGGGATTCAAGAGACCCAGTACTTC	CASRPGLAGIQETQYF
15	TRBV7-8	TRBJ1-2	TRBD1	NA	TGTGCCAGCAGCACAGACAGGGGATTCCTGGGGGGCTACACCTTC	CASSTDRGFLGGYTF
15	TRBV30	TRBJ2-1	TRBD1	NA	TGTGCCTGGAGTCCACAGGGGGCGTTAAGGAATGAGCAGTTCTTC	CAWSPQGALRNEQFF
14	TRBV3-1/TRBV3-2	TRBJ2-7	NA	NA	TGTGCCAGCAGCCAAGATCGCAGCTCCTACGAGCAGTACTTC	CASSQDRSSYEQYF
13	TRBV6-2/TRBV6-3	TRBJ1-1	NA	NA	TGTGCCAGCAGTCGGACGGACAAAACTGAAGCTTTCTTT	CASSRTDKTEAFF
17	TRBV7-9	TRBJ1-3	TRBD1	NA	TGTGCCAGCAGCCCCCCGGGACAGACTTGGGCCGGAAACACCATATATTTT	CASSPPGQTWAGNTIYF
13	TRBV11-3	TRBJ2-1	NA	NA	TGTGCCAGCAGCGGAAGACAGAACAATGAGCAGTTCTTC	CASSGRQNNEQFF
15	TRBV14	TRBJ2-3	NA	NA	TGTGCCAGCAGCCAGCGGGGGCACCGCACAGATACGCAGTATTTT	CASSQRGHRTDTQYF
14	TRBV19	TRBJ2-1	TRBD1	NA	TGTGCCAGTAGTATAGGCCACAGGGGCGATGAGCAGTTCTTC	CASSIGHRGDEQFF
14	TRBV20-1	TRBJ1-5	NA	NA	TGCAGTGCTAGTGATATCCATTCGAAGACAGCCCAGCATTTT	CSASDIHSKTAQHF
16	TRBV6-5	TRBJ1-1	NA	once	TGTGCCAGCAGTTATTCTGGGGGCATCAGAGGCACTGAAGCTTTCTTT	CASSYSGGIRGTEAFF
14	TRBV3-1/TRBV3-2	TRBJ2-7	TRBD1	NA	TGTGCCAGCAGCCCACACCCGCAGGGGGTAGGGCAGTACTTC	CASSPHPQGVGQYF
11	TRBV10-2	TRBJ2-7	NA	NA	TGCGCCAGCAGCGGCGGTTACGAGCAGTACTTC	CASSGGYEQYF
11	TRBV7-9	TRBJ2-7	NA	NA	TGTGCCAGCACCCGTTCCTACGAGCAGTACTTC	CASTRSYEQYF
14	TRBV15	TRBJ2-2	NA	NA	TGTGCCACCAGCAGAGGCGCGAACACCGGGGAGCTGTTTTTT	CATSRGANTGELFF
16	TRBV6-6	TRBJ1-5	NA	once	TGTGCCAGCAGTTACTCGTACTCATCGGGCAATCAGCCCCAGCATTTT	CASSYSYSSGNQPQHF
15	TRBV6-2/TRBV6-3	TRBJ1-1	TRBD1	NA	TGTGCCAGCAGTTACTTCGACAGGGCCAAATCTGAAGCTTTCTTT	CASSYFDRAKSEAFF
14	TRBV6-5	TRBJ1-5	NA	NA	TGTGCCAGCAACATCGATTATAGCAATCAGCCCCAGCATTTT	CASNIDYSNQPQHF
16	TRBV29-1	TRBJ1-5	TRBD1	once	TGCAGCGTTGCACAGGGGGCAGGGAGCGGGAATCAGCCCCAGCATTTT	CSVAQGAGSGNQPQHF
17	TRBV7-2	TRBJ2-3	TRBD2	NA	TGTGCCAGCAGCTTAGTTTCTGGCGGGGGGAACACAGATACGCAGTATTTT	CASSLVSGGGNTDTQYF
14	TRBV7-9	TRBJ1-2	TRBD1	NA	TGTGCCAGCAGTCTCGGACAGGCCTTTTCCGGCTACACCTTC	CASSLGQAFSGYTF
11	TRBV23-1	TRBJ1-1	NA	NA	TGCGCCAGCAGTCTAGACACTGAAGCTTTCTTT	CASSLDTEAFF
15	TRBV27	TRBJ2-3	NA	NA	TGTGCCAGCAGTTCGAATTTGGCGGGGATCGGTACGCAGTATTTT	CASSSNLAGIGTQYF
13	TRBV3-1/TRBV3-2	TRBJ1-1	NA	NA	TGTGCCAGCAGCTCCTCCAGGGGCACTGAAGCTTTCTTT	CASSSSRGTEAFF
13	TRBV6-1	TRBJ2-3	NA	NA	TGTGCCAGCAGTGAAATCGCGGCAGATACGCAGTATTTT	CASSEIAADTQYF
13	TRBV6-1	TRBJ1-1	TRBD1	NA	TGTGCCAGCAGTGAACCGGACAGGGGGATAACTTTCTTT	CASSEPDRGITFF
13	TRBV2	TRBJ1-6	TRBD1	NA	TGTGCCAGTAAAGGACAGGGCAATTCACCCCTCCACTTT	CASKGQGNSPLHF